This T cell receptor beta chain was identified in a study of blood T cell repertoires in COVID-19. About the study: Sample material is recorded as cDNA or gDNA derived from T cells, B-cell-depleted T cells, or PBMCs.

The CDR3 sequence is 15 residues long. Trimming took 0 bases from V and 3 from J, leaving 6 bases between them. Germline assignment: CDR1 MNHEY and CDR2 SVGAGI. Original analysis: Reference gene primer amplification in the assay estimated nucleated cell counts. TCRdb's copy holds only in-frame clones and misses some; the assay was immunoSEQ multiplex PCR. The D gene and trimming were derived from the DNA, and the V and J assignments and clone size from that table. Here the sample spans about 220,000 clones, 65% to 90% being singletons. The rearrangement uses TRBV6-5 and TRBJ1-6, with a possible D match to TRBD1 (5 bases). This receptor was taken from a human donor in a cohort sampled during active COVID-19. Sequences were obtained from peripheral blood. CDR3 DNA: TGTGCCAGCAGTTACTCAGGGGTCTATAATTCACCCCTCCACTTT. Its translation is CASSYSGVYNSPLHF.